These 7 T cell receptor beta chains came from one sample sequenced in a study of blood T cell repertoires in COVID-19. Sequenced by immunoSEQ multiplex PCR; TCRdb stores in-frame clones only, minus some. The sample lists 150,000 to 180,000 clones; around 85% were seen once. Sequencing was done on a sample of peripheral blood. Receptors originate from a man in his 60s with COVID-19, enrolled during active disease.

CDR3 coding DNA: TGTGCCAGCAGCTCCGACAGGGTTGGCTACACCTTC. It translates to CASSSDRVGYTF. The chain links TRBV11-2 to TRBJ1-2; 7 bases line up with TRBD1. CDR3 length: 12 residues. V was clipped by 4 bases and J by 7 bases; unmatched bases: 3. The germline V gene has CDR1 SGHAT and CDR2 FQNNGV.

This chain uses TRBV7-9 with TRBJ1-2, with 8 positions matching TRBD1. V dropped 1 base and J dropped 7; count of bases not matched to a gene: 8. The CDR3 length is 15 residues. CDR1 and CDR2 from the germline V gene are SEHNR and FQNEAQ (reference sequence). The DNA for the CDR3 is TGTGCCAGCAGCTTAGACGGGACAGGCCTTTCTGGCTACACCTTC. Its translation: CASSLDGTGLSGYTF.

In nucleotides, the CDR3 is TGTGCCAGCAGTTACGGTGACCGGAGAGCTAACTATGGCTACACCTTC. The encoded protein is CASSYGDRRANYGYTF. The chain has TRBV6-2 or TRBV6-3 and TRBJ1-2, with no clear D. CDR3 length: 16 residues. Germline-derived CDR1 and CDR2 are MNHEY and SVGEGT. Trimming took 2 bases from V and 0 from J, leaving 13 bases between them.

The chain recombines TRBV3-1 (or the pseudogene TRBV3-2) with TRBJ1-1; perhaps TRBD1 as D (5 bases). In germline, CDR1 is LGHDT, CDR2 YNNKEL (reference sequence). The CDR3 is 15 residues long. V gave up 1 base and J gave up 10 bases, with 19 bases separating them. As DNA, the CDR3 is TGTGCCAGCAGCCAAGGTCGGGGGGGTTGGAGCTTAGCTTTCTTT. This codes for CASSQGRGGWSLAFF.

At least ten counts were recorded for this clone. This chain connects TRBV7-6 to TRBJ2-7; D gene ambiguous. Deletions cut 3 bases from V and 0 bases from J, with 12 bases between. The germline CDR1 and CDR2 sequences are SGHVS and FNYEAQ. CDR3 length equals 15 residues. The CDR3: CASSFALSHSYEQYF. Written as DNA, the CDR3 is TGTGCCAGCAGCTTTGCACTATCCCACTCCTACGAGCAGTACTTC.

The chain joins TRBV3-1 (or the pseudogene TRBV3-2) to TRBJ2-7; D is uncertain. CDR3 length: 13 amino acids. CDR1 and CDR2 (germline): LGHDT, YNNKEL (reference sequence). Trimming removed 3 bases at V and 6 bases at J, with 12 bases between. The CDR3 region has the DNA TGTGCCAGCAGCCAGCGAGGTTCGGGCGAGCAGTACTTC. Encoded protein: CASSQRGSGEQYF.

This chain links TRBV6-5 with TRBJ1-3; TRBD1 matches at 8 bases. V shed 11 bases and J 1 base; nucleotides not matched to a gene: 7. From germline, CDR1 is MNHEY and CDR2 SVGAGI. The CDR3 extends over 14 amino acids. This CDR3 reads CAVGDRKSGNTIYF. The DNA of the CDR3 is TGTGCCGTGGGGGACAGGAAATCTGGAAACACCATATATTTT.